This TCR beta chain was identified in a study of T-cell reconstitution after alpha-beta-depleted transplantation in children. The CDR3 covers 15 residues. Germline lookup yields CDR1 DFQATT and CDR2 SNEGSKA (reference sequence). Deletions cut 2 bases from V and 6 bases from J, with 18 bases between. Unique molecular identifiers were incorporated when the TCRbeta library was constructed. TCRdb recomputed calls from the PCR reads with MiXCR, one row per CDR3 protein. The table includes nearly 400,000 distinct CDR3 sequences, roughly 20% detected once. This clonotype was seen many times. The TCR sequence derives from a human donor who donated a stem cell graft to a child with acute myeloid leukemia. This chain joins TRBV20-1 and TRBJ2-3; no firm D call. The starting material was PBMCs from the stem cell graft donor, obtained from the stem cell graft. This CDR3 reads CSARTQVLWGDTQYF. As DNA, the CDR3 is TGCAGTGCTAGAACTCAGGTGCTTTGGGGTGATACGCAGTATTTT.